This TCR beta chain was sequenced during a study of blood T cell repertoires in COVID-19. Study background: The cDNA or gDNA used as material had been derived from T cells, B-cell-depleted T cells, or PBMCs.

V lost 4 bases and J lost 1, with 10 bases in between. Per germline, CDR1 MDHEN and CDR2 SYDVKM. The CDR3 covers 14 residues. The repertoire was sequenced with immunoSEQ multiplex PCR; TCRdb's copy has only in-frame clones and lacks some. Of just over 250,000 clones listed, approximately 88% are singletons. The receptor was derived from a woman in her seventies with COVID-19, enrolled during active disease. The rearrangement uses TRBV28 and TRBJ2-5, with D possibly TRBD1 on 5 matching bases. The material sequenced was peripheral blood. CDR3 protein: CASSSQDIQETQYF. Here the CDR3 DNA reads TGTGCCAGCAGTTCCCAGGACATCCAAGAGACCCAGTACTTC.